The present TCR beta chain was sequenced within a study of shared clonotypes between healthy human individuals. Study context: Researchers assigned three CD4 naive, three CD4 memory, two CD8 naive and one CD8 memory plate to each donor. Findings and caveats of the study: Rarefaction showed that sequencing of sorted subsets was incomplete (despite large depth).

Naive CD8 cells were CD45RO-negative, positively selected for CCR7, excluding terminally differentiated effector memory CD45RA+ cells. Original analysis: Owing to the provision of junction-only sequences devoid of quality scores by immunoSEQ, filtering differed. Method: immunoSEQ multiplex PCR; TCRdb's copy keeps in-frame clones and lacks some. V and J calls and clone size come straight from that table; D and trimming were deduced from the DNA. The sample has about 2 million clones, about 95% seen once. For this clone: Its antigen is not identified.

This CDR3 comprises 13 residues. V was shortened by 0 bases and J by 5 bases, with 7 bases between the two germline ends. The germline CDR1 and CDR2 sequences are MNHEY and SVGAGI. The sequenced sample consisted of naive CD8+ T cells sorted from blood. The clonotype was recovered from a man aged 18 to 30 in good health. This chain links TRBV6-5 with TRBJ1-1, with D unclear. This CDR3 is CASSYSDATEAFF. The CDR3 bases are TGTGCCAGCAGTTACTCCGATGCGACTGAAGCTTTCTTT.